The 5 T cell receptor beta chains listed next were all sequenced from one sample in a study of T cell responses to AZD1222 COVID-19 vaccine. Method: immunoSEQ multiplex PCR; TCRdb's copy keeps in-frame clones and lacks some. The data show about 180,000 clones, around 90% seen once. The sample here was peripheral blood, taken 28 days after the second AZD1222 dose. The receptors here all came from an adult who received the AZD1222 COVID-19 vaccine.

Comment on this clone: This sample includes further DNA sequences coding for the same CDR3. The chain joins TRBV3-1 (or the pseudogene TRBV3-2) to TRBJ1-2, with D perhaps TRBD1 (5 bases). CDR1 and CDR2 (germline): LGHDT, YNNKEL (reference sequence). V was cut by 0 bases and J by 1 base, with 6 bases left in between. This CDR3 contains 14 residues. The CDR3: CASSQDQGNYGYTF. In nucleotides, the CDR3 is TGTGCCAGCAGCCAAGATCAGGGTAACTATGGCTACACCTTC.

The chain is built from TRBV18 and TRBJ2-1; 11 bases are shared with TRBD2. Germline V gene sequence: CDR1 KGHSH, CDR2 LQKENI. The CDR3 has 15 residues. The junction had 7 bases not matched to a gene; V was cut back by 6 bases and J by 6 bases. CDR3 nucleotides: TGTGCCAGCTCGCGGACTAGCGGGCTCGCCAATGAGCAGTTCTTC. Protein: CASSRTSGLANEQFF.

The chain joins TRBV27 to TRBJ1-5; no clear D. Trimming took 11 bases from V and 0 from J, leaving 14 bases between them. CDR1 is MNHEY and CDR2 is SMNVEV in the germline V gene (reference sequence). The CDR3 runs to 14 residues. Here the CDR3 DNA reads TGTGCCGACCTCCGACGGGATAGCAATCAGCCCCAGCATTTT. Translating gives CADLRRDSNQPQHF.

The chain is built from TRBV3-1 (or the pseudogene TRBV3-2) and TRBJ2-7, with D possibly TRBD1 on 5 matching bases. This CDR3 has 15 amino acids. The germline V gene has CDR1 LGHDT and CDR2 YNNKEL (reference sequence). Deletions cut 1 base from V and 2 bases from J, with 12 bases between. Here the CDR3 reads CASSQATGRAYEQYF. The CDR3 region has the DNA TGTGCCAGCAGCCAAGCTACCGGCAGGGCCTACGAGCAGTACTTC.

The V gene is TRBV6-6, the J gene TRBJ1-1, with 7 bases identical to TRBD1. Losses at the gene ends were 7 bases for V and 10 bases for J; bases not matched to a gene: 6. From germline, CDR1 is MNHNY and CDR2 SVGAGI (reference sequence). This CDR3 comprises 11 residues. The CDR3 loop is CASIAGTAAFF. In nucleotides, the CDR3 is TGTGCCAGCATTGCCGGGACAGCAGCTTTCTTT.